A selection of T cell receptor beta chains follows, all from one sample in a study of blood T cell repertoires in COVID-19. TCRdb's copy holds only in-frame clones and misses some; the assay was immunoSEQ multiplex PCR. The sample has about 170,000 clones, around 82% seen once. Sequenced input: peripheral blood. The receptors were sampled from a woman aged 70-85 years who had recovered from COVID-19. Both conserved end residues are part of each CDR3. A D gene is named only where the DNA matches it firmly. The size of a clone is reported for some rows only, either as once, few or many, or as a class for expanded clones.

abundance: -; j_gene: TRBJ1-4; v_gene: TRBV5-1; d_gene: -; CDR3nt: TGCGCCAGCAGCTTGGGGGCCCTCGCTGGGAATGAAAAACTGTTTTTT; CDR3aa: CASSLGALAGNEKLFF
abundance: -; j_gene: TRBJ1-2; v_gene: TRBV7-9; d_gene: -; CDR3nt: TGTGGGGGCCTGCCAGCAGCCCCCCCCTATGGCTACACCTTC; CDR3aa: CGGLPAAPPYGYTF
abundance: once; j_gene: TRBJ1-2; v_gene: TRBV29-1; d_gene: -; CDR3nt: TGCAGCGTTGGTGTCACCTGGGGCTTCAACTATGGCTACACCTTC; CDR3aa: CSVGVTWGFNYGYTF
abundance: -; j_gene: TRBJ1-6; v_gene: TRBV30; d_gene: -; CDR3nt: TGTGCCTGGAGTGTGGGGCAAGATAATTCACCCCTCCACTTT; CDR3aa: CAWSVGQDNSPLHF
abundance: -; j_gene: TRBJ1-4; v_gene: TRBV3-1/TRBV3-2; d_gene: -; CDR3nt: TGTGCCAGCAGCCAAGGATACCGTCAGGAAAAACTGTTTTTT; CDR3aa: CASSQGYRQEKLFF
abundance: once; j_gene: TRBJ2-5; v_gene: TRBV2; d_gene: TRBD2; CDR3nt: TGTGCCAGCAGCCGGGGACTAGCGGACCAAGAGACCCAGTACTTC; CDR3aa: CASSRGLADQETQYF
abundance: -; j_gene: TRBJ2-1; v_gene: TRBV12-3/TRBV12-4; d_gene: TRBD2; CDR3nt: TGTGCCAGCAGTAGACTAGCGGCCACTATCCAGTTCTTC; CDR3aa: CASSRLAATIQFF
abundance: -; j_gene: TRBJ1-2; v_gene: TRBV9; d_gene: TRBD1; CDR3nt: TGTGCCAGCAGCGTAGTGGGGACAGGGGGTGGCGGCTACACCTTC; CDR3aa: CASSVVGTGGGGYTF
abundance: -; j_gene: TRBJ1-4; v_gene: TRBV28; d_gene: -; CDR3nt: TGTGCCAGCGGTGGGGCGACCCGGAAGGAAAAACTGTTTTTT; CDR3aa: CASGGATRKEKLFF
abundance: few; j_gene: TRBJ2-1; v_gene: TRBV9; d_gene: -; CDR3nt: TGTGCCAGCAGCACCCACAGATACAATGAGCAGTTCTTC; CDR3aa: CASSTHRYNEQFF
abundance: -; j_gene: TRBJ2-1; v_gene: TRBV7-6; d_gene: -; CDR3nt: TGTGCCAGCAGTAGTGGTACGGGACTCATAAGGGGTGAGCAGTTCTTC; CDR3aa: CASSSGTGLIRGEQFF
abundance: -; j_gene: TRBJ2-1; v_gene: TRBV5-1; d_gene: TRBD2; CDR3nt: TGCGCCACCGCCAGACTAGCGGGAGAAGGAGGTGAGCAGTTCTTC; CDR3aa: CATARLAGEGGEQFF
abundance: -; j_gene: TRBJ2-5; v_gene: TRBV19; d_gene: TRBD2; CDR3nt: TGTGCCAGTAGTCCGCGGGGGGGACAGTACCAAGAGACCCAGTACTTC; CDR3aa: CASSPRGGQYQETQYF
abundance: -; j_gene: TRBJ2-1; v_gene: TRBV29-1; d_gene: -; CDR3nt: TGCAGCGTTGGACAGGACAATGAGCAGTTCTTC; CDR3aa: CSVGQDNEQFF
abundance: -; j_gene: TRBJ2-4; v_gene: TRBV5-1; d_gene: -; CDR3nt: TGCGCCAGCAGCTTGGCCGAGGGACAAGGGATTCAGTACTTC; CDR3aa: CASSLAEGQGIQYF
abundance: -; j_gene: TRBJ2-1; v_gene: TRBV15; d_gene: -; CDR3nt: TGTGCCACCAGCAGAGATAGGCTGGACATTTACAATGAGCAGTTCTTC; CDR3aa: CATSRDRLDIYNEQFF